A single sample is the source of the 22 T cell receptor beta chains below, sequenced in a study of blood T cell repertoires in COVID-19. Sequenced by immunoSEQ multiplex PCR; TCRdb stores in-frame clones only, minus some. Here the sample spans approximately 210,000 clones, about 85% being singletons. Material for sequencing was peripheral blood. The receptor set was obtained from a human donor in a cohort sampled during active COVID-19.

This rearrangement joins TRBV7-2 to TRBJ2-2, with D uncertain. With 5 bases removed from V and 3 bases from J, the gap between germline ends came to 16 bases. There are 16 residues in the CDR3. CDR1 is SGHTA, CDR2 FQGNSA, per germline. CDR3 sequence: CASSRIVNRYTGELFF. The CDR3 DNA reads as TGTGCCAGCAGCCGCATCGTTAACAGATACACCGGGGAGCTGTTTTTT.

This clone was detected a few times. The rearrangement joins TRBV2 to TRBJ1-1, with D maybe TRBD1 (5 bases). CDR1 and CDR2 from the germline V gene are SNHLY and FYNNEI. V gave up 4 bases and J gave up 8 bases, with 8 bases separating them. This CDR3 spans 11 amino acids. CDR3 sequence (DNA): TGTGCCAGCAGTGGTAGGGGAGAAGCTTTCTTT. It codes for CASSGRGEAFF.

This clone was seen more than once but under ten times. The rearrangement links TRBV2 to TRBJ2-7; tentatively, D is TRBD1 (6 bases). The V gene lost 7 bases and the J gene lost 1 base, with 14 bases spanning the gap. The CDR3 loop spans 14 amino acids. The germline CDR1 and CDR2 sequences are SNHLY and FYNNEI. This chain's CDR3 is CASNDRLDSYEQYV. CDR3 nucleotide sequence: TGTGCCAGCAATGACAGGCTTGATTCCTACGAGCAGTACGTC.

CDR3 region: CASSSDRDTGGTQYF. The CDR3, as DNA: TGCGCCAGCAGCTCCGACCGGGACACCGGCGGGACCCAGTACTTC. This chain links TRBV5-1 with TRBJ2-5; D possibly corresponds to TRBD1 (6 bases). The CDR3 extends over 15 amino acids. Looked up from germline, CDR1 is SGHRS and CDR2 is YFSETQ. V was cut by 3 bases and J by 7 bases, with 19 bases left in between.

V gene TRBV9 combines with J gene TRBJ2-5; 10 bases are shared with TRBD1. CDR1 is SGDLS, CDR2 YYNGEE, per germline. This CDR3 has 17 residues. V gave up 0 bases and J gave up 5 bases; unmatched junction bases: 10. In DNA, the CDR3 is TGTGCCAGCAGCGTAGGGGGGACAGGGGTTTTCCGGGAGACCCAGTACTTC. The encoded protein is CASSVGGTGVFRETQYF. Full variable domain (remainder filled in from reference TRBV9 and TRBJ2-5): DSGVTQTPKHLITATGQRVTLRCSPRSGDLSVYWYQQSLDQGLQFLIQYYNGEERAKGNILERFSAQQFPDLHSELNLSSLELGDSALYFCASSVGGTGVFRETQYFGPGTRLLVL.

The V and J genes are TRBV11-2 and TRBJ2-3; D gene uncertain. V lost 2 bases, J lost 0 bases, and 3 bases lay in between. Germline CDR1 reads SGHAT; CDR2 reads FQNNGV. CDR3 length: 13 residues. The CDR3 loop reads CASSLTSTDTQYF. For the CDR3, the DNA is TGTGCCAGCAGCTTAACTAGCACAGATACGCAGTATTTT.

Here the CDR3 reads CSVEEGGFDEQYF. The DNA of the CDR3 is TGCAGCGTTGAAGAAGGGGGATTCGACGAGCAGTACTTC. The J gene is TRBJ2-7, the V gene TRBV29-1; possibly TRBD1 for D (6 bases). Germline CDR1 SQVTM, CDR2 ANQGSEA. The CDR3 length is 13 residues. The V end lost 0 bases, the J end lost 5 bases, and 11 bases lay between the germline ends.

The chain is built from TRBV30 and TRBJ2-5, with a tentative D call TRBD2 (5 bases). CDR1 GTSNPN and CDR2 SVGIG come from the germline V gene (reference sequence). The V end lost 0 bases, the J end lost 1 base, and 12 bases lay between the germline ends. The CDR3 is 15 amino acids. CDR3 coding DNA: TGTGCCTGGAGTGTACGAAGCGGCCCCCAAGAGACCCAGTACTTC. Translated: CAWSVRSGPQETQYF.

The rearrangement joins TRBV6-1 to TRBJ2-2; D gene unclear. Germline CDR1 reads MNHNS; CDR2 reads SASEGT. V lost 2 bases and J lost 8, with 3 bases in between. This CDR3 spans 11 amino acids. The CDR3 region is CASSEPGELFF. The CDR3 DNA sequence: TGTGCCAGCAGTGAACCGGGGGAGCTGTTTTTT.

The rearrangement joins TRBV5-1 to TRBJ2-6; 7 bases align to TRBD1. The ends lost 6 bases at V and 0 bases at J; junction bases unmatched: 9. Per germline, CDR1 SGHRS and CDR2 YFSETQ. The CDR3 runs 17 residues. Written as DNA, the CDR3 is TGCGCCAGCACCCTGGGACAGACCCTCTCTGGGGCCAACGTCCTGACTTTC. Its translation: CASTLGQTLSGANVLTF.

This chain joins TRBV4-1 and TRBJ2-3; 12 nucleotides match TRBD2. The germline V gene encodes CDR1 MGHRA and CDR2 YSYEKL. The CDR3 is 18 residues long. V shed 0 bases and J 0 bases; nucleotides not matched to a gene: 4. The CDR3 loop reads CASSQESSGRASTDTQYF. CDR3 in DNA: TGCGCCAGCAGCCAAGAATCTAGCGGGAGGGCTAGCACAGATACGCAGTATTTT.

The chain recombines TRBV19 with TRBJ1-5; possible D gene TRBD1, 6 bases. V lost 6 bases and J 7 bases, leaving 19 bases between the germline ends. The length of the CDR3 is 15 residues. Germline V gene lookup returns CDR1 LNHDA and CDR2 SQIVND (reference sequence). This CDR3 is CASSTGSRARQPQHF. In DNA form, the CDR3 reads TGTGCCAGTAGCACAGGGTCTCGAGCGCGGCAGCCCCAGCATTTT.

J is TRBJ2-3 and V is TRBV5-1; D unresolved. The CDR3 totals 13 residues. Per germline, CDR1 SGHRS and CDR2 YFSETQ. V was shortened by 6 bases and J by 1 base, with 9 bases between the two germline ends. The CDR3: CASNFRGTDTQYF. The CDR3 DNA is TGCGCCAGCAATTTTCGGGGCACAGATACGCAGTATTTT.

The rearrangement links TRBV5-4 to TRBJ2-7; unclear D gene. Deletions cut 4 bases from V and 4 bases from J, with 9 bases between. The CDR3 is made up of 12 amino acids. CDR1 and CDR2 from the germline V gene are SGHNT and YYREEE (reference sequence). The CDR3 sequence: CASSRDGYEQYF. The DNA for the CDR3 is TGTGCCAGCAGCCGTGACGGGTACGAGCAGTACTTC.

J is TRBJ2-7 and V is TRBV28, with 7 bases identical to TRBD1. CDR1 is MDHEN and CDR2 is SYDVKM in the germline V gene. CDR3 size: 13 residues. Trimming cost V 2 bases and J 4 bases; bases outside gene matches: 2. CDR3 sequence: CASSLDREYEQYF. In DNA, the CDR3 is TGTGCCAGCAGTTTAGACAGGGAATACGAGCAGTACTTC. Supplemented by reference TRBV28 and TRBJ2-7, the full variable domain reads DVKVTQSSRYLVKRTGEKVFLECVQDMDHENMFWYRQDPGLGLRLIYFSYDVKMKEKGDIPEGYSVSREKKERFSLILESASTNQTSMYLCASSLDREYEQYFGPGTRLTVT.

The rearrangement links TRBV28 to TRBJ1-2; 7 bases are a match to TRBD1. The CDR3 is 13 residues long. With V trimmed by 6 bases and J by 5 bases, 6 bases remained unmatched. Germline V gene data show CDR1 as MDHEN and CDR2 as SYDVKM. The CDR3 sequence is CASSERGPYGYTF. For the CDR3, the DNA is TGTGCCAGCAGCGAGAGGGGGCCGTATGGCTACACCTTC.

The chain combines TRBV6-4 with TRBJ1-1, with 7 bases fitting TRBD1. This CDR3 region has 13 residues. Germline lookup yields CDR1 MRHNA and CDR2 SNTAGT. The trim removed 4 bases at V and 3 bases at J, leaving 2 bases unmatched. The DNA for the CDR3 is TGTGCCAGCAGTGCCCAGGGGGACACTGAAGCTTTCTTT. Translated: CASSAQGDTEAFF.

This clone was seen only a few times. V usage is TRBV5-4 and J usage is TRBJ2-2, with D unresolved. Trimming cost V 4 bases and J 1 base, with 8 bases left between them. The CDR3 is made up of 14 amino acids. The germline CDR1 and CDR2 sequences are SGHNT and YYREEE (reference sequence). CDR3 sequence: CASSDRVNTGELFF. In DNA form, the CDR3 reads TGTGCCAGCAGCGATAGAGTGAACACCGGGGAGCTGTTTTTT.

With regard to this clone: The junction shows a germline mismatch at one end, possibly a read error. The rearrangement uses TRBV6-1 and TRBJ2-2, with D unresolved. This CDR3 is 15 amino acids long. Germline V lookup: CDR1 MNHNS, CDR2 SASEGT. The DNA for the CDR3 is TGTGCCAGCAGTGAAGCGGCGGCGAATACCGGGGAGCTGTTTTTT. Translated: CASSEAAANTGELFF.

The chain has TRBV5-1 and TRBJ2-7; 16 bases line up with TRBD2. This CDR3 spans 16 amino acids. The ends lost 2 bases at V and 11 bases at J; junction bases unmatched: 10. Germline V gene lookup returns CDR1 SGHRS and CDR2 YFSETQ. Written as DNA, the CDR3 is TGCGCCAGCAGCTTCTCCGGGACTAGCGGGAGGGGCGGAGAGTACTTC. This encodes CASSFSGTSGRGGEYF.

The chain is built from TRBV30 and TRBJ1-1, with D possibly matching TRBD1 (5 bases). CDR3 size: 13 residues. The germline gives CDR1 GTSNPN, CDR2 SVGIG (reference sequence). Trimming took 0 bases from V and 4 from J, leaving 9 bases between them. Here the CDR3 reads CAWSVGGGTEAFF. The CDR3 DNA is TGTGCCTGGAGTGTCGGGGGTGGCACTGAAGCTTTCTTT.

This rearrangement joins TRBV19 to TRBJ1-5; the D is unclear. V lost 4 bases, J lost 4 bases, and 8 bases lay in between. Germline lookup yields CDR1 LNHDA and CDR2 SQIVND (reference sequence). The CDR3 length is 13 residues. The CDR3 loop is CASSNSINQPQHF. CDR3 coding DNA: TGTGCCAGTAGTAACTCGATAAATCAGCCCCAGCATTTT. Based on the CDR3 plus reference TRBV19 and TRBJ1-5, the full variable domain is DGGITQSPKYLFRKEGQNVTLSCEQNLNHDAMYWYRQDPGQGLRLIYYSQIVNDFQKGDIAEGYSVSREKKESFPLTVTSAQKNPTAFYLCASSNSINQPQHFGDGTRLSIL.